The clone carrying this TCR beta chain was picked up many times. Its antigen is still unknown. Volunteers at a blood bank in Maryland, USA, were the healthy controls. The data originate from a study of neurological immune-mediated disorders. V lost 7 bases and J lost 5, with 22 bases in between. Germline V gene lookup returns CDR1 SQVTM and CDR2 ANQGSEA. This CDR3 is 15 amino acids long. As for the cDNA, it was generated by 5'RACE with 10-nucleotide random UMIs. From the 5' RACE reads, TCRdb called clonotypes with MiXCR, one entry per CDR3 protein. This table has 60,000 or so distinct CDR3 sequences, roughly an eighth appearing once. Study observations and caveats: None of the CDR3 amino acid sequences of expanded clones were shared across subjects, and this suggested private repertoires in all groups.

The chain links TRBV29-1 to TRBJ2-3; TRBD2 is a possible D gene (6 bases). Sequenced sample: PBMCs. This receptor was identified in a man in his 60s in good health. This CDR3 is CSATSLGGRGDTQYF. For the CDR3, the DNA is TGCAGCGCAACCTCCCTCGGGGGTCGGGGAGATACGCAGTATTTT.